There are a few counts of the clone carrying this T cell receptor (beta chain). Its antigen is unidentified. This sample stems from a study of cytomegalovirus exposure and HLA in healthy donors. Whole-study results and caveats: For most TCR beta V segments, an earlier analysis put the productive rate at about 90% or about 30% of the time. In a later analysis, most CMV-associated TCR beta chains appeared HLA-restricted.

Researchers ran the PCR with 60 Vbeta and 13 Jbeta primers. Profiled with immunoSEQ multiplex PCR; TCRdb holds only in-frame clones, not every one. Of around 67,000 clones listed, around 67% were seen once; the top ten hold 2% to 2.5%. V was trimmed by 2 bases and J by 0 bases, leaving 7 bases between them. The CDR3 contains 14 residues. CDR1 and CDR2 (germline): SGHTA, FQGTGA. The TCR was taken from a woman aged 25 to 39 in good health and CMV-seronegative. The rearrangement joins TRBV7-3 to TRBJ1-1; D is undetermined. Sequenced sample: PBMCs. The CDR3 spells CASSLGTLNTEAFF. The DNA for the CDR3 is TGTGCCAGCAGCTTAGGCACCTTGAACACTGAAGCTTTCTTT. Filled out from reference TRBV7-3 and TRBJ1-1, the complete variable domain reads GAGVSQTPSNKVTEKGKYVELRCDPISGHTALYWYRQSLGQGPEFLIYFQGTGAADDSGLPNDRFFAVRPEGSVSTLKIQRTERGDSAVYLCASSLGTLNTEAFFGQGTRLTVV.